This T cell receptor beta chain was sequenced during a study of blood T cell repertoires in COVID-19. The wider study: The United States, Italy and Spain were the sources of the acute and convalescent COVID-19 samples. The analysed material was cDNA or gDNA that came from T cells, B-cell-depleted T cells, or PBMCs.

As originally analysed: Nucleated cell number was recorded as an estimate derived from reference gene primer amplification. TCRdb keeps only in-frame clones here, not all; method: immunoSEQ multiplex PCR. For V, J and clone size, that table is used; D and trimming come from the DNA. The table includes about 190,000 clones, roughly 80% detected once. Trimming at V came to 4 bases and at J to 7 bases, leaving 9 bases not matched to a gene. Germline V gene data show CDR1 as LNHDA and CDR2 as SQIVND (reference sequence). There are 15 residues in the CDR3. The sequence was collected from a young man with active or convalescent COVID-19. This rearrangement joins TRBV19 to TRBJ1-5, with 8 bases lining up with TRBD1. The sample was peripheral blood. CDR3 nucleotide sequence: TGTGCCAGTAGTAAGGACGGACAGGGCGGACAGCCCCAGCATTTT. Translating it yields CASSKDGQGGQPQHF.